The sequence of this TCR beta chain was determined in a study of identical twins. The length of the CDR3 is 15 residues. Germline V lookup: CDR1 SGHVS, CDR2 FNYEAQ. Trimming took 1 base from V and 4 from J; bases not matched to a gene: 2. This clonotype was counted only a few times. The antigen remains undetermined. Findings of the study overall: Conclusions leaned on cross-sectional statistical analysis and did not track the same donors over time. Zero-insertion analyses could be partly confounded by invariant MAIT and iNKT cells.

Each CDR3 protein gets one entry after TCRdb re-called the 5' RACE reads with MiXCR. The repertoire holds roughly 700,000 distinct CDR3 sequences, with 8.6% as singletons. Each donor (without exception) was a healthy Caucasian. This sample was also put to use in a study of yellow fever vaccine responses in identical twins.

This chain connects TRBV7-6 to TRBJ2-1, with 9 bases identical to TRBD1. The sample comprised PBMCs. This TCR derives from a woman aged 18-29 years in good health. The CDR3, as DNA: TGTGCCAGCAGCTTAGGGGGACAGGGATACAATGAGCAGTTCTTC. Protein sequence: CASSLGGQGYNEQFF.